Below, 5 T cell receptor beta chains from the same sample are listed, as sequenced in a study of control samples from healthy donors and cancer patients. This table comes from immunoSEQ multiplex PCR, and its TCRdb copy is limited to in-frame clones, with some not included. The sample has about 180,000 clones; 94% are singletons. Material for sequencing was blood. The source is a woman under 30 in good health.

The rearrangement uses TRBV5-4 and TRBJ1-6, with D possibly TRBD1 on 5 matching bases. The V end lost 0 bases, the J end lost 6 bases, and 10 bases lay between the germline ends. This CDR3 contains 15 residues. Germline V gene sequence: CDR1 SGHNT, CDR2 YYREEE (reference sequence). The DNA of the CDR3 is TGTGCCAGCAGCTTGGTGGACGGGACTAATTCACCCCTCCACTTT. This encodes CASSLVDGTNSPLHF.

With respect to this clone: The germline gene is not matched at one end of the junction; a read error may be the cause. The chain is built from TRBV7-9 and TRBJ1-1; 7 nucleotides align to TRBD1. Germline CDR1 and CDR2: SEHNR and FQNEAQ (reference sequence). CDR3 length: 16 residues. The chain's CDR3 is CASSGRGDRTKITQTF. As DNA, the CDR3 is TGTGCCAGCAGCGGGCGCGGGGACAGAACTAAAATCACCCAGACTTTT.

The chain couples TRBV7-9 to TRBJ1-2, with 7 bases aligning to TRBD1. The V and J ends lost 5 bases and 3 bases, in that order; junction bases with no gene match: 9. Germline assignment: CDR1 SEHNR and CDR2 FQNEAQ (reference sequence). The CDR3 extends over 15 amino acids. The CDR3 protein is CASSPSGGRDYGYTF. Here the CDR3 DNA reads TGTGCCAGCAGCCCATCAGGGGGTCGAGACTATGGCTACACCTTC.

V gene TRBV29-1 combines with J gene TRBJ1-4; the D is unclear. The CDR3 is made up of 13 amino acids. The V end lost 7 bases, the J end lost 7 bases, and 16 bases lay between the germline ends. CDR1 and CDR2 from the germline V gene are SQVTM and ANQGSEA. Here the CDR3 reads CSALTISGEKLFF. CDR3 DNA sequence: TGCAGCGCTCTCACGATCAGCGGTGAAAAACTGTTTTTT.

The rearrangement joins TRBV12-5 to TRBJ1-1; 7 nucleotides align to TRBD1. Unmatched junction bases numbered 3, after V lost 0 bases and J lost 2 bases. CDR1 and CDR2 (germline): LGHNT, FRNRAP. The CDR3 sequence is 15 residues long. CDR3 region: CASGLVGTVNTEAFF. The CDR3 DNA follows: TGTGCTAGTGGTTTGGTGGGGACAGTTAACACTGAAGCTTTCTTT.